This T cell receptor (beta chain) emerged from a study of T cells after yellow fever vaccination. Study results and limitations: It was a weaker secondary response, yet one that peaked faster, at day 5 versus 15. FACS-sorted repertoires could harbor abundant contaminating bulk-population clonotypes.

In making TCR cDNA, 5'RACE template switching added a universal primer site and UMIs to it. One entry per CDR3 protein results from TCRdb running MiXCR on the 5' RACE reads. The profile shows roughly 150,000 distinct CDR3 sequences, 6% to 7.5% of them singletons. V was shortened by 5 bases and J by 0 bases, with 11 bases between the two germline ends. This CDR3 has 15 amino acids. Germline assignment: CDR1 SGHTA and CDR2 FQGNSA. This clonotype was found many times. Its antigen remains unknown. The clonotype was recovered from a man younger than 35 who received the YFV17D yellow fever vaccine. The sample was CD4+ T cells sorted from PBMCs, taken 4 to 6 days after the first yellow fever vaccination. The chain couples TRBV7-2 to TRBJ1-3; D call uncertain. The CDR3 loop is CASSAKSSSGNTIYF. CDR3 in DNA: TGTGCCAGCAGCGCTAAGTCCTCCTCTGGAAACACCATATATTTT.